One and the same sample provided the 22 T cell receptor beta chains below, sequenced in a study of T cells in Graves' hyperthyroidism and ophthalmopathy. RNA transcripts yielded amplified TCR beta CDR3 regions. HTBI primers were employed in a first-round RT-PCR of the TCR CDR3. TCRdb reprocessed the multiplex PCR reads via MiXCR and lists one record per CDR3 protein. The repertoire holds under 800,000 distinct CDR3 sequences, roughly 15% seen once, with about a tenth in the top ten. Sample: blood. Receptors were obtained from a woman aged 18-35 years with Graves' hyperthyroidism.

Regarding this clonotype: One junction end disagrees with the germline gene, perhaps due to a read error. The chain is built from TRBV29-1 and TRBJ2-3, with a weak D call TRBD2 (5 bases). The CDR3 contains 13 residues. The germline gives CDR1 SQVTM, CDR2 ANQGSEA. The CDR3 DNA follows: TGCAGCGTTGAGACACCTAGCACAAATACGCAGTATTTT. It translates to CSVETPSTNTQYF.

This clonotype occurred a few times. With a much larger clone just one base away, this may be a read error. This chain joins TRBV7-2 and TRBJ2-7; D is possibly TRBD2 (6 bases). CDR1 and CDR2 (germline): SGHTA, FQGNSA. The CDR3 sequence is 13 residues long. The CDR3 here is CASSLSGTYGQYF. The CDR3 bases are TGTGCCAGCAGCCTTAGCGGTACCTACGGGCAGTACTTC.

In this sample, this clonotype turned up many times. The chain is built from TRBV5-5 and TRBJ2-1, with a weak D call TRBD1 (5 bases). Trimming pared 0 bases from V and 0 bases from J, leaving 7 bases between. The germline gives CDR1 SGHKS, CDR2 YYEKEE (reference sequence). The CDR3 covers 15 residues. As DNA, the CDR3 is TGTGCCAGCAGCTTGGACAGGAGCTCCTACAATGAGCAGTTCTTC. Encoded protein: CASSLDRSSYNEQFF.

The V and J genes are TRBV10-3 and TRBJ2-7; D call uncertain. Trimming cost V 4 bases and J 4 bases, with 20 bases left between them. Germline V CDR1 and CDR2: ENHRY, SYGVKD. This CDR3 region has 16 residues. The CDR3 here is CAISVEHHNILYEQYF. The CDR3 bases are TGTGCCATCAGTGTGGAACACCACAATATACTTTACGAGCAGTACTTC.

The rearrangement uses TRBV19 and TRBJ2-1; 10 nucleotides agree with TRBD2. From germline, CDR1 is LNHDA and CDR2 SQIVND (reference sequence). With 8 bases clipped from V and 3 bases from J, the junction kept 4 bases outside the gene matches. The CDR3 covers 14 residues. CDR3: CASQTSGYYNEQFF. For the CDR3, the DNA is TGTGCCAGTCAGACTAGCGGGTACTACAATGAGCAGTTCTTC.

The J gene is TRBJ1-2, the V gene TRBV7-2; perhaps TRBD1 as D (5 bases). V gave up 4 bases and J gave up 6 bases, with 15 bases separating them. The CDR3 has 14 amino acids. Germline V CDR1 and CDR2: SGHTA, FQGNSA. CDR3 region: CASSSFQGRNGYTF. CDR3 DNA: TGTGCCAGCAGCTCATTCCAGGGACGGAATGGCTACACCTTC.

This clonotype was picked up many times. The V call is TRBV14, the J call TRBJ1-1; 7 bases map to TRBD1. V dropped 3 bases and J dropped 5; count of bases not matched to a gene: 6. The CDR3 consists of 14 residues. Per germline, CDR1 SGHDN and CDR2 FVKESK. CDR3 in amino acids: CASSQITGVTEAFF. The CDR3 coding sequence is TGTGCCAGCAGCCAGATTACAGGGGTAACTGAAGCTTTCTTT.

V is TRBV7-6 and J is TRBJ2-5; 8 bases line up with TRBD2. This CDR3 comprises 14 residues. Unmatched junction bases numbered 6, after V lost 5 bases and J lost 4 bases. Germline V gene data show CDR1 as SGHVS and CDR2 as FNYEAQ. The CDR3 DNA follows: TGTGCCAGCAGCCCTAGCGGGTTGGGAGAGACCCAGTACTTC. Amino acids: CASSPSGLGETQYF. The variable domain in full, completed from reference TRBV7-6 and TRBJ2-5, reads GAGVSQSPRYKVTKRGQDVALRCDPISGHVSLYWYRQALGQGPEFLTYFNYEAQQDKSGLPNDRFSAERPEGSISTLTIQRTEQRDSAMYRCASSPSGLGETQYFGPGTRLLVL.

As for this clonotype: Given a much more abundant clone one base away, this may be a read error. This sequence joins TRBV28 and TRBJ2-3; 11 bases are shared with TRBD2. CDR3 length equals 17 residues. Trimming at V came to 8 bases and at J to 0 bases, leaving 10 bases not matched to a gene. Germline V gene data show CDR1 as MDHEN and CDR2 as SYDVKM. The CDR3 loop reads CASGLTSGATSTDTQYF. CDR3 nucleotide sequence: TGTGCCAGCGGACTGACTAGCGGGGCGACTAGCACAGATACGCAGTATTTT.

This clonotype was seen a few times. The chain uses TRBV19 and TRBJ2-7, with D perhaps TRBD2 (6 bases). The germline V gene encodes CDR1 LNHDA and CDR2 SQIVND (reference sequence). The germline V and J ends were trimmed by 7 bases and 4 bases, with 26 bases remaining between them. This CDR3 has 17 residues. This chain's CDR3 is CASTPSGLGLGLYEQYF. For the CDR3, the DNA is TGTGCCAGTACCCCCAGCGGGCTGGGACTGGGGCTTTACGAGCAGTACTTC.

As to this clonotype: One base away lies a much larger clone, so this may be a sequencing read error. V is TRBV11-2 and J is TRBJ2-1; 9 bases agree with TRBD1. This CDR3 spans 20 amino acids. Germline assignment: CDR1 SGHAT and CDR2 FQNNGV. CDR3 residues: CASSLFSRGARDRALNGQFF. The CDR3 DNA reads TGTGCCAGCAGCTTATTCTCCCGGGGGGCCCGGGACAGGGCCCTTAATGGGCAGTTCTTC.

This clonotype has only a few counts. The V and J genes are TRBV19 and TRBJ2-1; TRBD2 matches 8 bases. The CDR3 contains 15 residues. Germline assignment: CDR1 LNHDA and CDR2 SQIVND (reference sequence). The ends lost 6 bases at V and 1 base at J; junction bases unmatched: 5. CDR3 coding DNA: TGTGCCAGTAGCACACTAGCGGCGTCCTACAATGAGCAGTTCTTC. Protein product: CASSTLAASYNEQFF.

The rearrangement uses TRBV4-1 and TRBJ1-2; the D is unclear. The CDR3 has 15 amino acids. CDR1 is MGHRA and CDR2 is YSYEKL in the germline V gene. The V and J ends lost 5 bases and 4 bases respectively, with 17 bases between them. DNA of the CDR3: TGCGCCAGCAGCAGTTTGTCCAGTATCGCCTATGGCTACACCTTC. Its protein product is CASSSLSSIAYGYTF.

The chain carries TRBV20-1 and TRBJ2-3, with TRBD2 matching over 13 bases. The germline V gene encodes CDR1 DFQATT and CDR2 SNEGSKA (reference sequence). The junction had 9 bases not matched to a gene; V was cut back by 3 bases and J by 0 bases. The CDR3 sequence is 18 residues long. The CDR3 coding sequence is TGCAGTGCTAGCCGACTAGCGGGAGGAACCTCTAGCACAGATACGCAGTATTTT. This codes for CSASRLAGGTSSTDTQYF.

This clonotype was observed a handful of times. V is TRBV10-3 and J is TRBJ2-1; weak D call: TRBD2 (6 bases). Germline-derived CDR1 and CDR2 are ENHRY and SYGVKD. The CDR3 covers 14 residues. Between the trimmed V and J ends, which lost 8 bases and 6 bases, there was a span of 17 bases. The DNA of the CDR3 is TGTGCCATCGGCCGACTAGAGAATAGCAATGAGCAGTTCTTC. Amino acid sequence: CAIGRLENSNEQFF.

This clonotype has ten or more counts. The rearrangement joins TRBV29-1 to TRBJ1-1; D perhaps matches TRBD1 (5 bases). Germline lookup yields CDR1 SQVTM and CDR2 ANQGSEA. The CDR3 is made up of 14 amino acids. V was clipped by 4 bases and J by 0 bases, with 12 bases between them. The CDR3 protein is CSVVRGSMNTEAFF. The DNA for the CDR3 is TGCAGCGTTGTACGGGGCAGCATGAACACTGAAGCTTTCTTT. The whole variable domain, filled in from reference TRBV29-1 and TRBJ1-1, reads SAVISQKPSRDICQRGTSLTIQCQVDSQVTMMFWYRQQPGQSLTLIATANQGSEATYESGFVIDKFPISRPNLTFSTLTVSNMSPEDSSIYLCSVVRGSMNTEAFFGQGTRLTVV.

This clonotype was recorded many times. The chain recombines TRBV15 with TRBJ1-2; D gene unclear. The CDR3 consists of 19 residues. Germline CDR1 is LNHNV and CDR2 is YYDKDF (reference sequence). Trimming took 0 bases from V and 3 from J, leaving 23 bases between them. The CDR3 coding sequence is TGTGCCACCAGCAGAGATTATGGGCGCCTGACGGATGAGGACTATGGCTACACCTTC. Amino acids: CATSRDYGRLTDEDYGYTF. Full variable domain (outside the CDR3, taken from reference TRBV15 and TRBJ1-2): DAMVIQNPRYQVTQFGKPVTLSCSQTLNHNVMYWYQQKSSQAPKLLFHYYDKDFNNEADTPDNFQSRRPNTSFCFLDIRSPGLGDTAMYLCATSRDYGRLTDEDYGYTFGSGTRLTVV.

This clonotype was recorded a few times. The chain recombines TRBV6-1 with TRBJ2-1, with a tentative D call TRBD2 (6 bases). Looked up from germline, CDR1 is MNHNS and CDR2 is SASEGT. The CDR3 runs 12 residues. The V and J ends lost 5 bases and 8 bases respectively, with 10 bases between them. The CDR3 nucleotides read TGTGCCAGCAGTTATGGGGGGTATGAGCAGTTCTTC. Protein product: CASSYGGYEQFF.

The V call is TRBV30, the J call TRBJ2-6; D gene ambiguous. Trimming took off 4 bases at V and 4 bases at J, with 8 bases between the two ends. Per germline, CDR1 GTSNPN and CDR2 SVGIG (reference sequence). The CDR3 length is 13 residues. The CDR3: CAWKASGANVLTF. The CDR3 region has the DNA TGTGCCTGGAAAGCATCCGGGGCCAACGTCCTGACTTTC.

The chain uses TRBV7-2 and TRBJ1-6; tentatively, D is TRBD1 (5 bases). CDR1 and CDR2 from the germline V gene are SGHTA and FQGNSA. The CDR3 loop spans 12 amino acids. Trimming stripped 5 bases from V and 11 bases from J, with 10 bases between. Here the CDR3 reads CASSTGTAPLHF. As DNA, the CDR3 is TGTGCCAGCAGCACTGGGACGGCACCCCTCCACTTT.

This clonotype was counted ten times or more. The chain joins TRBV30 to TRBJ1-1; D gene unclear. From germline, CDR1 is GTSNPN and CDR2 SVGIG (reference sequence). The V end was cut by 3 bases, the J end by 0 bases, with 8 bases between. This CDR3 is 13 amino acids long. The CDR3 bases are TGTGCCTGGAGCTTCGAGATGAACACTGAAGCTTTCTTT. Its translation: CAWSFEMNTEAFF.

In its sample, this clonotype was seen a few times. The rearrangement uses TRBV7-8 and TRBJ1-2; maybe TRBD1 (6 bases). CDR3 length equals 13 residues. Germline loops: CDR1 SGHVS, CDR2 FQNEAQ. The V gene lost 5 bases and the J gene lost 7 bases, with 14 bases spanning the gap. CDR3 amino acids: CASSPGGAVGYTF. The CDR3 DNA sequence: TGTGCCAGCAGCCCCGGGGGCGCCGTTGGCTACACCTTC.